These 2 T cell receptor beta chains were all obtained from the same sample, sequenced in a study of shared clonotypes between healthy human individuals. The data were produced by immunoSEQ multiplex PCR, yet TCRdb's version contains in-frame clones alone and is incomplete. The table lists hundreds of thousands of clones, roughly 70% of them singletons. Sequences were obtained from memory CD4+ T cells sorted from blood. Subset specified: CD45RA-negative fraction. The receptors originated from a woman between 25 and 40 years old in good health.

The chain recombines TRBV6-1 with TRBJ2-7, with a tentative D call TRBD2 (6 bases). V gave up 2 bases and J gave up 3 bases, with 20 bases separating them. Looked up from germline, CDR1 is MNHNS and CDR2 is SASEGT. This CDR3 is built from 17 residues. The CDR3, as DNA: TGTGCCAGCAGTGAACAACTCCCTCGGGGGACCAGCTACGAGCAGTACTTC. This gives the protein CASSEQLPRGTSYEQYF.

This chain joins TRBV28 and TRBJ2-3; D is tentatively TRBD1 or TRBD2 (6 bases each). The CDR3 totals 13 residues. From germline, CDR1 is MDHEN and CDR2 SYDVKM. V lost 11 bases, J lost 6 bases, and 18 bases lay in between. CDR3 coding DNA: TGTGCCCATCGAGGAGGGGGGTCTGATACGCAGTATTTT. It codes for CAHRGGGSDTQYF.